The following is a T cell receptor beta chain sequence with its context. BIOMED2 TRB-A/B primer pools were used in multiplex TRB PCR. MiXCR, run by TCRdb on the multiplex PCR reads, gives a single entry per CDR3 protein. Of 3,500 to 4,500 distinct CDR3 sequences in the sample, around 27% are singletons; the top ten hold 15% to 20%. The CDR3 covers 13 residues. Germline V lookup: CDR1 SGHTA, CDR2 FQGNSA. The V gene lost 5 bases and the J gene lost 7 bases, with 14 bases spanning the gap. This specimen comes from a study of T and B cells in COVID-19 patients. In the study overall: Peripheral blood came from COVID-19 patients with active infection or after recovery.

Each TRB amplification used roughly 230-550 ng of genomic DNA from blood. The chain recombines TRBV7-2 with TRBJ2-5; D might be TRBD2 (7 bases). The source of this sequence is a human donor with active COVID-19. Material for sequencing was blood. CDR3 DNA: TGTGCCAGCAGCCCCTTAAGGGGGGGGACCCAGTACTTC. Amino acids: CASSPLRGGTQYF. The full variable domain, with the rest looked up from reference TRBV7-2 and TRBJ2-5, is GAGVSQSPSNKVTEKGKDVELRCDPISGHTALYWYRQSLGQGLEFLIYFQGNSAPDKSGLPSDRFSAERTGGSVSTLTIQRTQQEDSAVYLCASSPLRGGTQYFGPGTRLLVL.